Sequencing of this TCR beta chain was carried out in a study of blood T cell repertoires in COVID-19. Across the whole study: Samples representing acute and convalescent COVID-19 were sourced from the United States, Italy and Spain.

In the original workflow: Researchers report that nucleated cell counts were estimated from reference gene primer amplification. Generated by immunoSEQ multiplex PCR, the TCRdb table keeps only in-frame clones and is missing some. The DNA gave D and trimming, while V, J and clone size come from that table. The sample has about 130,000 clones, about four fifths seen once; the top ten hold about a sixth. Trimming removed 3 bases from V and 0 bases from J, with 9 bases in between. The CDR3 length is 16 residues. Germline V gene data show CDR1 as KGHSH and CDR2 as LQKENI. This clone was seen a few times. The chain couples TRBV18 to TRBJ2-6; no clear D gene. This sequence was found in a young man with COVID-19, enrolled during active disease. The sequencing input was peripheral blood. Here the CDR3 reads CASSPSSPSGANVLTF. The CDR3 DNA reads TGTGCCAGCTCACCGAGTTCGCCCTCTGGGGCCAACGTCCTGACTTTC.